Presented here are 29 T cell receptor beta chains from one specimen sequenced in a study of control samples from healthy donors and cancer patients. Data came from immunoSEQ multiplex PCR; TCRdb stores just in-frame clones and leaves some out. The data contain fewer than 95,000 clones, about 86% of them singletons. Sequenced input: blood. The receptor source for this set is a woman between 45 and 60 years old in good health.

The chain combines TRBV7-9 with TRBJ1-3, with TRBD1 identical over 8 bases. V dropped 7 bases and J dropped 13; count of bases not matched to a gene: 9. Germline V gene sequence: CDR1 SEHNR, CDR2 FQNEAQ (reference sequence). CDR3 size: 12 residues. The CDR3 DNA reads TGTGCCAGCACCCTTGGACAGGGATCGATATATTTT. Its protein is CASTLGQGSIYF.

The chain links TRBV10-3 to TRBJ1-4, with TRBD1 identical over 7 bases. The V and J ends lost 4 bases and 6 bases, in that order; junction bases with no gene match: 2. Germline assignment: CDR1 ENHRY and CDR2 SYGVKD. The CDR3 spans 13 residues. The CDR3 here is CAISVGTDEKLFF. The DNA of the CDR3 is TGTGCCATCAGTGTTGGGACAGATGAAAAACTGTTTTTT.

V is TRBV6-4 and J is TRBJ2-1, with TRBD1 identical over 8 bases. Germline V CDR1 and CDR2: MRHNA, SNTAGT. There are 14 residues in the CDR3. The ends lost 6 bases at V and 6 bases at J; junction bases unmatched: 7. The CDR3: CASSQRTGSNEQFF. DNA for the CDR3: TGTGCCAGCAGCCAAAGGACAGGGAGCAATGAGCAGTTCTTC.

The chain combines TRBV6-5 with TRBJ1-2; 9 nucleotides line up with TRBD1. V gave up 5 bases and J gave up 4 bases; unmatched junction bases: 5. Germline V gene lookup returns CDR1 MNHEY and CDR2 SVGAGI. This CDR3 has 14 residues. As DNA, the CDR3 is TGTGCCAGCAGTCCAGACAGGGGGGTCTATGGCTACACCTTC. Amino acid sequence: CASSPDRGVYGYTF.

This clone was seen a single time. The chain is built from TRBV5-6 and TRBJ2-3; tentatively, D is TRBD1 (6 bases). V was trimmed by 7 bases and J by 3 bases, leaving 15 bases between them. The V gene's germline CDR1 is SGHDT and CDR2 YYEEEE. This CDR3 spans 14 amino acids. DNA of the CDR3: TGTGCCAGCTTGTTCCAGGGGATTACAGATACGCAGTATTTT. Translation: CASLFQGITDTQYF.

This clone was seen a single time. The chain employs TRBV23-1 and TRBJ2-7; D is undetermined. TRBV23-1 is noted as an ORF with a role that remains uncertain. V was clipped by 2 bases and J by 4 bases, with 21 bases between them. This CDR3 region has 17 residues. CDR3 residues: CASSQRLTQRHPYEQYF. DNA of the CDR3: TGCGCCAGCAGTCAACGGCTAACCCAGAGACATCCTTACGAGCAGTACTTC.

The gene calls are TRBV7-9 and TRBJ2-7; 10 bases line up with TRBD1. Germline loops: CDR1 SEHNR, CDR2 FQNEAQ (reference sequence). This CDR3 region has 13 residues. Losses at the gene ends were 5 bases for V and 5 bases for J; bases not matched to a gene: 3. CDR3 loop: CASSGDRGHEQYF. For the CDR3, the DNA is TGTGCCAGCAGCGGAGACAGGGGGCACGAGCAGTACTTC.

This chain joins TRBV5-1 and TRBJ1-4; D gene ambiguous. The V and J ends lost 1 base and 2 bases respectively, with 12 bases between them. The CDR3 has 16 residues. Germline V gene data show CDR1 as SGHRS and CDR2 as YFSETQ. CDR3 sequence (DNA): TGCGCCAGCAGCTTGCCCCTTGGAGGGACTAATGAAAAACTGTTTTTT. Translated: CASSLPLGGTNEKLFF. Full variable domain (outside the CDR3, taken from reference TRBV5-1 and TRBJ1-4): KAGVTQTPRYLIKTRGQQVTLSCSPISGHRSVSWYQQTPGQGLQFLFEYFSETQRNKGNFPGRFSGRQFSNSRSEMNVSTLELGDSALYLCASSLPLGGTNEKLFFGSGTQLSVL.

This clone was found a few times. In DNA form, the CDR3 reads TGTGCCAGCAGAAGACCGGGACTAGCGGGAGGGCCGTCGGGGGAGACCCAGTACTTC. It encodes CASRRPGLAGGPSGETQYF. The V and J genes are TRBV2 and TRBJ2-5; 16 nucleotides line up with TRBD2. Germline lookup yields CDR1 SNHLY and CDR2 FYNNEI. Trimming at V came to 6 bases and at J to 5 bases, leaving 15 bases not matched to a gene. The CDR3 consists of 19 residues.

Here the CDR3 reads CASSGGRSSYNEQFF. The CDR3 DNA sequence: TGCGCCAGCAGCGGTGGACGGAGCTCCTACAATGAGCAGTTCTTC. The genes are TRBV5-1 and TRBJ2-1; D is unclear. V was pared by 4 bases and J by 0 bases, with 11 bases between. Germline-derived CDR1 and CDR2 are SGHRS and YFSETQ. This CDR3 region has 15 residues.

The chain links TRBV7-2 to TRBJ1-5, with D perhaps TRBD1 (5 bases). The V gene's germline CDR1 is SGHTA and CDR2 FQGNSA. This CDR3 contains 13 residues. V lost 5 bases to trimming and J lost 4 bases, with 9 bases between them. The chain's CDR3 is CASSQDRNQPQHF. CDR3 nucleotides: TGTGCCAGCAGCCAAGACAGAAATCAGCCCCAGCATTTT.

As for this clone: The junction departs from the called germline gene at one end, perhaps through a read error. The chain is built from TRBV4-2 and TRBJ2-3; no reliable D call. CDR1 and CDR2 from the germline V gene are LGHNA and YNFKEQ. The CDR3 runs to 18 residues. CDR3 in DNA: TGTGTCAGCAGCCAAGGCCCTTCAGGAGCAAGCCCGTCGGGTACGCAGTATTTT. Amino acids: CVSSQGPSGASPSGTQYF.

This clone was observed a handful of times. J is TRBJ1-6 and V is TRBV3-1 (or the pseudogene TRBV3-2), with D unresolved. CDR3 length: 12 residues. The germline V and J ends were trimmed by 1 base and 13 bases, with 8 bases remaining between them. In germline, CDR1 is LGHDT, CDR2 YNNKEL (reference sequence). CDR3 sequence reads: CASSQGVGPLHF. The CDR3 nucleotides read TGTGCCAGCAGCCAAGGTGTAGGGCCCCTCCACTTT.

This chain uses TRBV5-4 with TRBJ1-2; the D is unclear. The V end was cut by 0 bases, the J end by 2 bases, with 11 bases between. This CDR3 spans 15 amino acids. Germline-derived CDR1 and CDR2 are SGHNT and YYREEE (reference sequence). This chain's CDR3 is CASSLDQTSNYGYTF. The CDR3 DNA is TGTGCCAGCAGCTTGGACCAGACATCGAACTATGGCTACACCTTC.

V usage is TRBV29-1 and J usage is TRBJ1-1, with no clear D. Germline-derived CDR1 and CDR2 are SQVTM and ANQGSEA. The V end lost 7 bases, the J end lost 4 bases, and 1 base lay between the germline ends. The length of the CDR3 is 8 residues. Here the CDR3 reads CSATEAFF. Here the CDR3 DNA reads TGCAGCGCCACTGAAGCTTTCTTT.

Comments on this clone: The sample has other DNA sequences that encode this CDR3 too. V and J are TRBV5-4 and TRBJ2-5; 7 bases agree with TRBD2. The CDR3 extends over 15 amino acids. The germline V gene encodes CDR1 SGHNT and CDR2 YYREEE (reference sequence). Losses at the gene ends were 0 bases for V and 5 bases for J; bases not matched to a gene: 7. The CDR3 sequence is CASSLGGGGKETQYF. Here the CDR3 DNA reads TGTGCCAGCAGCTTGGGGGGGGGAGGGAAGGAGACCCAGTACTTC.

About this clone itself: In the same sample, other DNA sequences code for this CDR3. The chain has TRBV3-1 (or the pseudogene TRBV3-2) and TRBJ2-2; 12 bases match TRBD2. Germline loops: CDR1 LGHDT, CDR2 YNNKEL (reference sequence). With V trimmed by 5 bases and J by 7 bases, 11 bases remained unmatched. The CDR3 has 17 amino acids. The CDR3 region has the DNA TGTGCCAGCAGCTTATACCTAGCGGGGGGGCCAGGCGGGGAGCTGTTTTTT. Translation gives CASSLYLAGGPGGELFF.

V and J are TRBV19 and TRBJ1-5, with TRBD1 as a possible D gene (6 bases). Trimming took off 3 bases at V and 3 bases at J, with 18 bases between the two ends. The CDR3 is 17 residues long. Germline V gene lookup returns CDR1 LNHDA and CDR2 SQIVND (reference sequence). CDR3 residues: CASSILPGQTNNQPQHF. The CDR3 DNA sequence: TGTGCCAGTAGTATCCTGCCGGGACAAACAAACAATCAGCCCCAGCATTTT. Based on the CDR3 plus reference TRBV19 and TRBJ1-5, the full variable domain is DGGITQSPKYLFRKEGQNVTLSCEQNLNHDAMYWYRQDPGQGLRLIYYSQIVNDFQKGDIAEGYSVSREKKESFPLTVTSAQKNPTAFYLCASSILPGQTNNQPQHFGDGTRLSIL.

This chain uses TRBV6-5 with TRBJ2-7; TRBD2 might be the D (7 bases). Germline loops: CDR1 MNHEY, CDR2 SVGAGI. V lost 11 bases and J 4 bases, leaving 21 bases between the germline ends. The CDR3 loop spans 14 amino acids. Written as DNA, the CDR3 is TGTGCCCTCACTACCGGGGAGGGGGGATACGAGCAGTACTTC. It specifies CALTTGEGGYEQYF.

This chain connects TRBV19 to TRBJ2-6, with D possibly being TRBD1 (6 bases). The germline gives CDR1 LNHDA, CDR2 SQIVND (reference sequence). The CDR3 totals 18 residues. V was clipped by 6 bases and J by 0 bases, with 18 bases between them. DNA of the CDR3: TGTGCCAGTAGCCCAACAGGGAACAGGGCCTCTGGGGCCAACGTCCTGACTTTC. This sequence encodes CASSPTGNRASGANVLTF.

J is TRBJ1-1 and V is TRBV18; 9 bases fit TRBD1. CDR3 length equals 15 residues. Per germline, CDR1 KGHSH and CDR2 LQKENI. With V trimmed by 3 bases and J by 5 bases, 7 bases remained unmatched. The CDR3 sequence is CASSPTRTGDTEAFF. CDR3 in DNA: TGTGCCAGCTCACCCACTCGGACAGGGGATACTGAAGCTTTCTTT.

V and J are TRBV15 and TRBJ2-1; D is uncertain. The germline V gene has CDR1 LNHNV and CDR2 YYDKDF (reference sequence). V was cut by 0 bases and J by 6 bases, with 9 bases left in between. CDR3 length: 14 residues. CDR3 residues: CATSRDLNSNEQFF. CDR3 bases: TGTGCCACCAGCAGAGATCTTAACAGCAATGAGCAGTTCTTC.

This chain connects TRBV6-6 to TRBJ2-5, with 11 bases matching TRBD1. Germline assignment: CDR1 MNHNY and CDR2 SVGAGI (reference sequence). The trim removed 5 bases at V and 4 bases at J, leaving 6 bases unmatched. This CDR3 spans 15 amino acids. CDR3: CASSHRDRGTETQYF. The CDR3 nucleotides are TGTGCCAGCAGTCACCGGGACAGGGGGACAGAGACCCAGTACTTC.

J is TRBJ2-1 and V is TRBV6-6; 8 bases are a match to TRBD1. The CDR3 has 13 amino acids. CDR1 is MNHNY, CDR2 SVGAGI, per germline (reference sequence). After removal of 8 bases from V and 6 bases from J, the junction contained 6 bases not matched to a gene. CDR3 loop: CASWWTGSNEQFF. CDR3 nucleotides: TGTGCCAGCTGGTGGACAGGGTCCAATGAGCAGTTCTTC.

The CDR3 reads CASSRAGAERGYTF. For the CDR3, the DNA is TGTGCCAGCTCACGGGCGGGGGCAGAACGTGGCTACACCTTC. The genes are TRBV18 and TRBJ1-2; D is possibly TRBD1 (6 bases). This CDR3 is built from 14 residues. V lost 4 bases, J lost 7 bases, and 16 bases lay in between. The germline gives CDR1 KGHSH, CDR2 LQKENI.

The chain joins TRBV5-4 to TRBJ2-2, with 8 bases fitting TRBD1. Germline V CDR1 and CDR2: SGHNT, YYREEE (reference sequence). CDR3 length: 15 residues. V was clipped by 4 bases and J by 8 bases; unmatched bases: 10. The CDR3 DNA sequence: TGTGCCAGCAGCCCTCCGGGACAGGTCCCTGGGGAGCTGTTTTTT. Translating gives CASSPPGQVPGELFF.

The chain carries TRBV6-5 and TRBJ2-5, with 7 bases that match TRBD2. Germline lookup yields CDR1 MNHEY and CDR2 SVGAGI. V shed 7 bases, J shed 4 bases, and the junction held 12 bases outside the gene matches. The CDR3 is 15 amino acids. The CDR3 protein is CASTVRGGIGETQYF. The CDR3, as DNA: TGTGCCAGCACCGTGCGCGGGGGAATTGGAGAGACCCAGTACTTC.

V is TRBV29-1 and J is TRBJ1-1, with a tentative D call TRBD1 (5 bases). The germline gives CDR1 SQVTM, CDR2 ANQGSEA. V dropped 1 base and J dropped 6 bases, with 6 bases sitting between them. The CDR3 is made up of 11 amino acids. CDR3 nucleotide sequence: TGCAGCGTTGAAGGGGGCTCTGAAGCTTTCTTT. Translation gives CSVEGGSEAFF.

CDR3 in DNA: TGTGCCAGCAGCTTAGGCGGTAACTCCTACGAGCAGTACTTC. This translates into CASSLGGNSYEQYF. The chain combines TRBV11-3 with TRBJ2-7; D remains ambiguous. Germline V gene sequence: CDR1 SGHNT, CDR2 YENEEA. V shed 1 base and J shed 0 bases, with 7 bases lying between them. The CDR3 is 14 residues long.